This TCR beta chain was recorded in a study of T-cell memory formation after mild COVID-19. TCRdb reprocessed the 5' RACE reads with MiXCR, giving one entry per CDR3 protein. The sample has 450,000 to 700,000 distinct CDR3 sequences; 15% to 20% are singletons. This CDR3 is 12 amino acids long. V lost 1 base and J lost 11, with 11 bases in between. Germline CDR1 reads SGHVS; CDR2 reads FNYEAQ. The rearrangement uses TRBV7-6 and TRBJ1-1; D is ambiguous. Material for sequencing was PBMCs or a T cell subset sorted from them (not recorded which). The TCR comes from an adult woman who had mild COVID-19 (a few samples of this study predate the infection). Cell type and time point are not known. The DNA of the CDR3 is TGTGCCAGCAGCTTAGGAGGCGAGGAGGCTTTCTTT. Its translation: CASSLGGEEAFF.